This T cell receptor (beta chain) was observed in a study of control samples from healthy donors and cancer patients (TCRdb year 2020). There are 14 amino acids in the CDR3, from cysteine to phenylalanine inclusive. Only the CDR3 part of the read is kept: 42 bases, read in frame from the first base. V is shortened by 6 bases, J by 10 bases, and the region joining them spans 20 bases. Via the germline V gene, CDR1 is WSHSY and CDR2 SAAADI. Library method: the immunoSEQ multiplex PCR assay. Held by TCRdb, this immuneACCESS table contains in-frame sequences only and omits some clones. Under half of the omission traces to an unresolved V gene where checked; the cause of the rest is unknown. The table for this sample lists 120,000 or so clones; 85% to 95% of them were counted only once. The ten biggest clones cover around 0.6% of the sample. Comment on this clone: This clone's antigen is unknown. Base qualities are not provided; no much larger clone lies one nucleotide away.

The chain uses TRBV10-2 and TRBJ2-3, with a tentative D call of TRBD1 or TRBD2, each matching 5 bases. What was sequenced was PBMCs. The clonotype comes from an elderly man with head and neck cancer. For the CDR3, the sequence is CASSAMGTYDAQYF. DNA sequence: TGCGCCAGCAGCGCGATGGGGACCTATGATGCGCAGTATTTT.